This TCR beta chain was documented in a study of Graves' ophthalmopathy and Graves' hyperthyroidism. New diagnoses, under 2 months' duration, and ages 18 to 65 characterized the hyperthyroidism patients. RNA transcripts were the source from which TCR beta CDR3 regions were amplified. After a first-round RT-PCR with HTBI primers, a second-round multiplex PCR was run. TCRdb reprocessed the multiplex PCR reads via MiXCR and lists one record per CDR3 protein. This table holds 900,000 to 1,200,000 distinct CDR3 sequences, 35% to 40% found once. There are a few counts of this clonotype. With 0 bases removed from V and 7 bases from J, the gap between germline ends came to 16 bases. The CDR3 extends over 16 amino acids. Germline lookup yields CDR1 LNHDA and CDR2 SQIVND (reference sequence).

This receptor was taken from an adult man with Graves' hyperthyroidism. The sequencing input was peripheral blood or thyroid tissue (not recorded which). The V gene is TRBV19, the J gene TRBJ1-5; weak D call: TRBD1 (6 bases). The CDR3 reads CASSIDQARGGQPQHF. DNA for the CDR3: TGTGCCAGTAGTATAGATCAGGCCAGGGGCGGGCAGCCCCAGCATTTT. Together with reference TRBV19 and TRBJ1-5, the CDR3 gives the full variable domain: DGGITQSPKYLFRKEGQNVTLSCEQNLNHDAMYWYRQDPGQGLRLIYYSQIVNDFQKGDIAEGYSVSREKKESFPLTVTSAQKNPTAFYLCASSIDQARGGQPQHFGDGTRLSIL.